The 11 T cell receptor beta chains below come from one sample, sequenced in a study of blood T cell repertoires in COVID-19. TCRdb's table, derived via immunoSEQ multiplex PCR, lists solely in-frame clones and lacks some. The data show a few hundred thousand clones, over 80% seen once. Sequencing was performed on PBMCs or T cells enriched from blood (not recorded which). The receptor source for this set is a woman between 18 and 29 years old who had recovered from COVID-19.

The chain links TRBV7-2 to TRBJ1-1, with 7 bases matching TRBD1. The V gene end was trimmed by 3 bases and the J gene end by 1 base; junction bases not matched to a gene: 14. CDR1 is SGHTA and CDR2 is FQGNSA in the germline V gene. The CDR3 runs to 18 residues. Here the CDR3 DNA reads TGTGCCAGCAGCTTCAGGGGGTTAGCAGGTTCAGGGAACACTGAAGCTTTCTTT. Its protein product is CASSFRGLAGSGNTEAFF.

The chain is built from TRBV7-2 and TRBJ1-2; 10 nucleotides align to TRBD1. Unmatched junction bases numbered 4, after V lost 3 bases and J lost 3 bases. CDR1 and CDR2 (germline): SGHTA, FQGNSA. The length of the CDR3 is 15 residues. In nucleotides, the CDR3 is TGTGCCAGCAGCTTGGACAGGGGGTCCTACTATGGCTACACCTTC. Translation gives CASSLDRGSYYGYTF.

V usage is TRBV4-2 and J usage is TRBJ2-7; 8 bases fit TRBD2. The junction had 10 bases not matched to a gene; V was cut back by 4 bases and J by 2 bases. The CDR3 is made up of 16 amino acids. The germline V gene has CDR1 LGHNA and CDR2 YNFKEQ. CDR3: CASSRDLSGAAYEQYF. The CDR3 region has the DNA TGTGCCAGCAGCCGGGACCTTAGCGGGGCTGCCTACGAGCAGTACTTC.

The CDR3 is CASSERQGGIAEAFF. CDR3 DNA: TGTGCCAGCTCAGAGAGACAGGGGGGTATCGCTGAAGCTTTCTTT. The V and J genes are TRBV18 and TRBJ1-1; 9 bases align to TRBD1. CDR1 is KGHSH, CDR2 LQKENI, per germline. V gave up 5 bases and J gave up 6 bases; unmatched junction bases: 10. The CDR3 is 15 residues long. Complete variable domain (other parts from reference TRBV18 and TRBJ1-1): NAGVMQNPRHLVRRRGQEARLRCSPMKGHSHVYWYRQLPEEGLKFMVYLQKENIIDESGMPKERFSAEFPKEGPSILRIQQVVRGDSAAYFCASSERQGGIAEAFFGQGTRLTVV.

The CDR3 sequence is CASRTPWEGHTGNTIYF. The CDR3 coding sequence is TGTGCCAGCAGAACTCCTTGGGAGGGACACACTGGAAACACCATATATTTT. The J gene is TRBJ1-3, the V gene TRBV2; the D gene is possibly TRBD1 (6 bases). Per germline, CDR1 SNHLY and CDR2 FYNNEI. The V gene lost 6 bases and the J gene lost 2 bases, with 20 bases spanning the gap. This CDR3 is built from 17 residues.

The chain carries TRBV6-5 and TRBJ1-6, with D hard to call. Between the trimmed V and J ends, which lost 4 bases and 10 bases, there was a span of 14 bases. Per germline, CDR1 MNHEY and CDR2 SVGAGI. The CDR3 consists of 14 residues. CDR3 bases: TGTGCCAGCAGTTCTTCCCCGCGGGAGTCACCCCTCCACTTT. This codes for CASSSSPRESPLHF.

This chain uses TRBV19 with TRBJ2-2, with D perhaps matching TRBD2 (5 bases). The germline V gene has CDR1 LNHDA and CDR2 SQIVND (reference sequence). Trimming cost V 1 base and J 5 bases, with 14 bases left between them. The CDR3 loop spans 16 amino acids. The CDR3 nucleotides read TGTGCCAGTAGTATAGTAGGTAGAGGGCGAACCGGGGAGCTGTTTTTT. This codes for CASSIVGRGRTGELFF.

The chain employs TRBV20-1 and TRBJ1-3, with D uncertain. Germline CDR1 reads DFQATT; CDR2 reads SNEGSKA (reference sequence). Trimming removed 6 bases at V and 4 bases at J, with 7 bases between. This CDR3 region has 11 residues. This CDR3 reads CSAPEGNTIYF. CDR3 nucleotides: TGCAGTGCCCCCGAGGGAAACACCATATATTTT.

The chain couples TRBV27 to TRBJ1-2; the D is unclear. Trimming stripped 8 bases from V and 1 base from J, with 11 bases between. This CDR3 contains 13 residues. Germline assignment: CDR1 MNHEY and CDR2 SMNVEV (reference sequence). The CDR3: CASGKYSNYGYTF. CDR3 nucleotide sequence: TGTGCCAGCGGAAAATACAGTAACTATGGCTACACCTTC.

This chain joins TRBV19 and TRBJ2-7; no clear D gene. Trimming stripped 4 bases from V and 3 bases from J, with 7 bases between. CDR3 length: 12 residues. Germline values: CDR1 LNHDA, CDR2 SQIVND (reference sequence). CDR3: CASSNSLYEQYF. The CDR3 coding sequence is TGTGCCAGTAGTAACAGTCTCTACGAGCAGTACTTC.

J is TRBJ2-2 and V is TRBV3-1 (or the pseudogene TRBV3-2); D gene ambiguous. The CDR3 runs 14 residues. V gave up 3 bases and J gave up 0 bases, with 5 bases separating them. Germline values: CDR1 LGHDT, CDR2 YNNKEL (reference sequence). CDR3 loop: CASSQYTNTGELFF. The CDR3 nucleotides are TGTGCCAGCAGCCAGTATACGAACACCGGGGAGCTGTTTTTT.